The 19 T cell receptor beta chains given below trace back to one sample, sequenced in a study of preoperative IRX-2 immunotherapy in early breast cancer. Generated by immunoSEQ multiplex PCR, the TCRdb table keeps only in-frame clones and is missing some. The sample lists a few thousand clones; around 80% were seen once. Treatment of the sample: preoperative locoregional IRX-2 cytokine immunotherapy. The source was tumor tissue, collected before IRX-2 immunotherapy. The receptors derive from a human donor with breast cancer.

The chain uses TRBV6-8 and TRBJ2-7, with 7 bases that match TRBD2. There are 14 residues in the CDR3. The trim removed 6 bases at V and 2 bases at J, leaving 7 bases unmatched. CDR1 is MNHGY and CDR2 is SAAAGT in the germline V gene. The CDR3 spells CASRALAATYEQYF. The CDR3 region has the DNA TGTGCCAGCAGGGCCCTAGCGGCCACCTACGAGCAGTACTTC.

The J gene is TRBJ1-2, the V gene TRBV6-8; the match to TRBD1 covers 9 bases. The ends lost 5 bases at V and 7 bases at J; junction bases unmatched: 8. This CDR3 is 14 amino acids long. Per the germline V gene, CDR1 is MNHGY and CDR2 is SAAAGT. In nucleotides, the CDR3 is TGTGCCAGCAGTGACACAGGGGGCGCTCCTGGCTACACCTTC. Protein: CASSDTGGAPGYTF.

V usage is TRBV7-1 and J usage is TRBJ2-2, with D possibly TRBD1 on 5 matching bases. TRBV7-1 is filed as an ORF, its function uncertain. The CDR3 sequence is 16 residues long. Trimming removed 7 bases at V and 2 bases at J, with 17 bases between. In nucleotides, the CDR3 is TGTGCCAGCACCCTCCTCAGGGCACTAAACACCGGGGAGCTGTTTTTT. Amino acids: CASTLLRALNTGELFF.

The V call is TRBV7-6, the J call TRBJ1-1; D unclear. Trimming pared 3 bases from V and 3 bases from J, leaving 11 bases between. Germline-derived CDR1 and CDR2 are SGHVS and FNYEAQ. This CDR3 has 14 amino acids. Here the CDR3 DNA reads TGTGCCAGCAGCTTGGTGACGGGCTACACTGAAGCTTTCTTT. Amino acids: CASSLVTGYTEAFF. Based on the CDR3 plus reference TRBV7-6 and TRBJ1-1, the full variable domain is GAGVSQSPRYKVTKRGQDVALRCDPISGHVSLYWYRQALGQGPEFLTYFNYEAQQDKSGLPNDRFSAERPEGSISTLTIQRTEQRDSAMYRCASSLVTGYTEAFFGQGTRLTVV.

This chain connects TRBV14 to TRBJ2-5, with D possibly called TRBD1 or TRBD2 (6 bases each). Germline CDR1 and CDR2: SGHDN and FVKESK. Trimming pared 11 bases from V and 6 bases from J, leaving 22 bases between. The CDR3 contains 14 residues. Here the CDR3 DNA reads TGTGCCTCCAGGGGTAGCGATCGGGGGAAGACCCAGTACTTC. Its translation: CASRGSDRGKTQYF.

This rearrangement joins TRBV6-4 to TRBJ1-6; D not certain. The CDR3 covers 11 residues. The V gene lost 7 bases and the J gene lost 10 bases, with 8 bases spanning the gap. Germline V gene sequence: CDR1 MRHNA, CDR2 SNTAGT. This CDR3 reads CASNLESPLHF. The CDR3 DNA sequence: TGTGCCAGCAATCTGGAATCACCCCTCCACTTT.

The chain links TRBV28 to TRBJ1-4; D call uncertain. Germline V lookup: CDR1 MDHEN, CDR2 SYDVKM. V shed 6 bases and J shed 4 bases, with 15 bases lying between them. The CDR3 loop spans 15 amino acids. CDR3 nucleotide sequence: TGTGCCAGCAGCCCCCCACGGGGAGTTAATGAAAAACTGTTTTTT. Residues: CASSPPRGVNEKLFF. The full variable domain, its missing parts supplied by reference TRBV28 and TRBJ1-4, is DVKVTQSSRYLVKRTGEKVFLECVQDMDHENMFWYRQDPGLGLRLIYFSYDVKMKEKGDIPEGYSVSREKKERFSLILESASTNQTSMYLCASSPPRGVNEKLFFGSGTQLSVL.

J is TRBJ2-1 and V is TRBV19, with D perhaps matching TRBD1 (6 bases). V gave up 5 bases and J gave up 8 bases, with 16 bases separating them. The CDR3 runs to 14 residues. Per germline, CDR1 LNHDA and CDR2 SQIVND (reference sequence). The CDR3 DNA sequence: TGTGCCAGTAGTCTCAGGGGTGGGTCGGATGAGCAGTTCTTC. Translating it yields CASSLRGGSDEQFF. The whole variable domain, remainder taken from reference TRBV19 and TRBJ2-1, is DGGITQSPKYLFRKEGQNVTLSCEQNLNHDAMYWYRQDPGQGLRLIYYSQIVNDFQKGDIAEGYSVSREKKESFPLTVTSAQKNPTAFYLCASSLRGGSDEQFFGPGTRLTVL.

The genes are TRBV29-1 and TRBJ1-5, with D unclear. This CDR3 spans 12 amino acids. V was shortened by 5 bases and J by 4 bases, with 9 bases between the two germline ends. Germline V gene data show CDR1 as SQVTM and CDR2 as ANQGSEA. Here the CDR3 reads CSVCNLNQPQHF. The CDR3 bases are TGCAGCGTTTGCAACTTGAATCAGCCCCAGCATTTT.

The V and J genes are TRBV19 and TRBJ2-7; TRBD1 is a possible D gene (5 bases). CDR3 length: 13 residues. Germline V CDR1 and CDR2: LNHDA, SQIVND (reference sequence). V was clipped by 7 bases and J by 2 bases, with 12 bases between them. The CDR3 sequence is CASKGLQTYEQYF. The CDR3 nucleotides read TGTGCCAGTAAGGGGCTGCAGACCTACGAGCAGTACTTC.

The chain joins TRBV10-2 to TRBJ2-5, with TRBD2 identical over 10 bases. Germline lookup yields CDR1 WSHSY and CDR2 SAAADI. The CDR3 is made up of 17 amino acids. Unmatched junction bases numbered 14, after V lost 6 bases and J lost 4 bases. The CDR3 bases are TGCGCCAGCAGCCCTGGTCACGGAGCGGGAGGGACAGAGACCCAGTACTTC. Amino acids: CASSPGHGAGGTETQYF.

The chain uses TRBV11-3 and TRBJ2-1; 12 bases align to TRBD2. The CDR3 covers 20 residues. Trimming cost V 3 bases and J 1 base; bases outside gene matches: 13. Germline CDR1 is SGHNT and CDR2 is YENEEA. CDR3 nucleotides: TGTGCCAGCAGCTTTTACCTTCGACTAGCGGGAGTTTCATCCTACAATGAGCAGTTCTTC. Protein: CASSFYLRLAGVSSYNEQFF.

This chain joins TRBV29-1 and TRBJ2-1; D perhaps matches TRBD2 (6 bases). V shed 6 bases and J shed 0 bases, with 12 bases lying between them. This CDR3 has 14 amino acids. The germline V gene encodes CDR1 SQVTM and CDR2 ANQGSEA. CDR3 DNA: TGCAGCGTAAATCTAGCGTACTCCTACAATGAGCAGTTCTTC. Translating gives CSVNLAYSYNEQFF.

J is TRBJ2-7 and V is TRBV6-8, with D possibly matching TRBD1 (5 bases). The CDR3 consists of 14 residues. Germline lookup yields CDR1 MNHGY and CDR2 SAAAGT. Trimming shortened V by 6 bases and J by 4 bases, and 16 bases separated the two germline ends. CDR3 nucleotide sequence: TGTGCCAGCAGCTCACCAGGCTCAGGGTACGAGCAGTACTTC. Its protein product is CASSSPGSGYEQYF.

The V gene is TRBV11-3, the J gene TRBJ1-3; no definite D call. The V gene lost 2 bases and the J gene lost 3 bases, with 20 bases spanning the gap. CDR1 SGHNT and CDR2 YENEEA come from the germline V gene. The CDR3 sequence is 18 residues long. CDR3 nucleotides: TGTGCCAGCAGCTTAATTGTATCTGGCACGGGGTATGGAAACACCATATATTTT. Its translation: CASSLIVSGTGYGNTIYF.

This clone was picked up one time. Here the CDR3 reads CASSGRAISTDTQYF. The CDR3 coding sequence is TGTGCCAGTAGTGGGCGGGCCATTAGCACAGATACGCAGTATTTT. The J gene is TRBJ2-3, the V gene TRBV19; maybe TRBD2 (5 bases). The V end was cut by 5 bases, the J end by 0 bases, with 12 bases between. The CDR3 has 15 residues. CDR1 is LNHDA, CDR2 SQIVND, per germline (reference sequence).

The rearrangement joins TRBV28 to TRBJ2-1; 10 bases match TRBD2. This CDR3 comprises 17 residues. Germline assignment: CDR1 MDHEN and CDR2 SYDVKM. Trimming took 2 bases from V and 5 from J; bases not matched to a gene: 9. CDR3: CASSLGKFGLADNEQFF. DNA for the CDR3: TGTGCCAGCAGTTTAGGGAAATTCGGACTAGCGGACAATGAGCAGTTCTTC.

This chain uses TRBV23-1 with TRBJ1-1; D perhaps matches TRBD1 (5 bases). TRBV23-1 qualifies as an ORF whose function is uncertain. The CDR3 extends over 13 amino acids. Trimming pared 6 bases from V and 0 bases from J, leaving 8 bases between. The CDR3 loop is CASSQGVNTEAFF. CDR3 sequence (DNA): TGCGCCAGCAGCCAAGGGGTGAACACTGAAGCTTTCTTT.

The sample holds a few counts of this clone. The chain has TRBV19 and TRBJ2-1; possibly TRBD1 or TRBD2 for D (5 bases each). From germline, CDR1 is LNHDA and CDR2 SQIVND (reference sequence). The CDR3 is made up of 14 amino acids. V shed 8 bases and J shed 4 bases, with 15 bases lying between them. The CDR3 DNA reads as TGTGCCAGTTCCGGGACCCTACCTTACAATGAGCAGTTCTTC. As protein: CASSGTLPYNEQFF.